This T cell receptor beta chain was profiled in a study of PD-1 blockade in classical Hodgkin lymphoma. Repertoires were generated with immunoSEQ multiplex PCR, while TCRdb's copy carries only in-frame clones and drops some. The table includes about 12,000 clones, roughly 80% detected once. Every one of the patients relapsed after autologous stem cell transplantation (brentuximab vedotin exposure was variable). Magnetic negative selection was used to purify CD4+ T cells from thawed PBMCs. Patients showed best responses of complete response, partial response or progressive disease. Germline assignment: CDR1 SNHLY and CDR2 FYNNEI. The CDR3 sequence is 15 residues long. The germline V and J ends were trimmed by 7 bases and 4 bases, with 14 bases remaining between them.

The starting material was CD4+ T cells from blood, obtained at baseline. The sequence derives from a human donor with classical Hodgkin lymphoma. This chain joins TRBV2 and TRBJ1-6, with D tentatively TRBD1 (5 bases). The CDR3 spells CASTTTQGYNSPLHF. CDR3 nucleotides: TGTGCCAGCACTACAACCCAGGGTTATAATTCACCCCTCCACTTT.